Sequencing of this TCR beta chain was carried out in a study of cytomegalovirus exposure and HLA in healthy donors (dated by TCRdb to about 2017). With regard to the full study: According to an earlier analysis of a few hundred of the donors, 150 million to 200 million T cells yielded 90 million to 140 million unique TCR beta sequences and about 280 Gb of sequence data. Roughly five DR-DQ haplotypes were handled as single units for association and clustering because linkage in the cohort was strong. On average, roughly 250,000 unique TCR beta nucleotide sequences were sequenced per donor among roughly 430 genotyped donors of the cohort, with roughly 19% of those sequences being non-productive. Roughly 300 gigabases of sequencing data and 70 million to 95 million unique TCR sequences made up an early release that covered several hundred HLA-typed donors. Of the approximately 400 genotyped donors, about 84% fell in the genetic ancestry cluster associated with self-reported Caucasian donors. Typing coverage varied by locus: roughly 620-640 donors for A, B, C, DRB1 and DQB1; approximately 520 for DQA1; over 600 for DPA1; under 490 for DPB1. All discovery cohort repertoires had been generated using a single sequencing platform. To decide whether each TCR beta V gene segment behaved as functional or pseudogenic, an earlier analysis of approximately 600 of the donors relied on high-throughput TCR beta sequencing. Donor age, sex, ethnicity and CMV serostatus were compiled alongside the repertoire data. A later analysis re-analyzed previously published TCR beta repertoires from 666 donors and added high-resolution HLA genotyping to study TCR occurrence patterns. Besides the first cohort of 550 to 750 subjects, a separate validation cohort made up of some 110 different subjects was used. Genome-wide SNP genotypes for about 55% of the roughly 670 donors were used in a later genetic analysis, which treated that subset as a discovery cohort. In the later analysis, no new phenotypic data were used to find candidate immune exposures; instead, reliance was placed on TCR beta sequences and their occurrence across donors. The study aimed to test whether cataloging public T cell receptors could reveal signatures of past pathogen exposure. The study used immunosequencing to profile the T cell repertoires of 666 subjects and linked those repertoires to cytomegalovirus serostatus. High-throughput TCR immunosequencing, statistical association of individual TCRs with disease status, and machine learning were combined to predict cytomegalovirus infection status. Class I and class II HLA loci were covered by the typing at four-digit resolution.

In total, around 600 healthy bone marrow donors made up the cohort. All cohort members were sampled while nominally healthy, although unrecorded immune exposures were likely present. The donor tested CMV seronegative, placing the donor among the 350 or so seronegative members of the cohort. A peripheral blood sample was provided by each donor, and peripheral blood mononuclear cells were used for TCR beta sequencing. Genomic DNA was extracted from the blood cell samples with the Qiagen DNeasy Blood Extraction Kit. Points on this clone: Its antigen is unknown. Nothing much larger sits one base from this clone, and base qualities are not available. Other DNA sequences from this sample encode an identical CDR3 as well.

What the research found in general, with its limitations: Several of the top co-occurrence clusters appeared to be linked to parvovirus B19, influenza, CMV and Epstein-Barr virus, according to a later analysis. Most TCR sequences were observed very rarely across donors, whereas some public TCRs were present in many individuals. Because counts were too low, roughly 18 rarely observed V segments, including chromosome 9 orphons, were left out of the earlier analysis of 500 to 650 of the donors. In this cohort, only TCR beta chains were sequenced, and detectable features were limited by the absence of alpha or paired-chain data. A cluster of highly shared sequence variants was judged likely to represent a technical artifact of the sequencing pipeline. In both the original and validation cohorts, the classifier was reported to diagnose cytomegalovirus status with high specificity and sensitivity. Assigning TCR associations to individual alleles was difficult when HLA alleles, especially DR and DQ, strongly co-occurred. The authors suggested that the approach could potentially be generalized to other disease states and immunological phenotypes. Compared with equally common non-associated chains, HLA-associated TCR beta chains in a later analysis were more clonally expanded and had lower generation probabilities. Sequencing depth was assumed to be roughly uniform across donors in the presence/absence analyses, though that assumption may not hold. Linkage disequilibrium might explain the correlated functional status among segregating V segments, but an unknown experimental factor could not be excluded. In a later analysis, TCR association rates were found to vary across HLA loci, with the most associated TCRs seen for DRB1 alleles and the fewest for HLA-C alleles. In a later genetic analysis, a missense DCLRE1C variant was associated with V-gene and J-gene trimming of TCR beta chains, and the association was replicated in an independent cohort. The only immune exposure information available for the cohort was CMV serostatus. At a false discovery rate of 0.05, a later analysis linked 16,000 or so TCR beta sequences to specific HLA alleles. In vitro tests confirmed that a few of the cytomegalovirus-associated TCR beta chains recognize cytomegalovirus antigens. Compared with the approximately 720-donor mean, donors in an Asian-associated ancestry cluster had fewer N-insertions in productive TCRs, according to a later genetic analysis. In a later analysis, most CMV-associated TCR beta chains were found to appear HLA-restricted, with HLA associations seemingly driven largely by CMV exposure. HLA typing was unavailable for some donors at each locus, so association tests used only the typed subset. An earlier analysis of 587 of the donors showed that most TCR beta V segments appeared in productive rearrangements either about 87% or about 30% of the time, which broadly matched IMGT annotations. A total of some 180 TCR beta chains were listed by the study as associated with cytomegalovirus. A further reported finding was that TCR beta sequences accurately predicted the HLA-A and HLA-B alleles for most subjects in the first cohort.

The library was obtained by the immunoSEQ multiplex PCR assay. A mixture of 60 forward primers for TCR Vbeta segments and 13 reverse primers for TCR Jbeta segments was used in the multiplex PCR. Amplification of the CDR3 region of rearranged TCR beta genes was performed with a multiplex PCR assay on genomic DNA. The amplified TCR beta libraries were sequenced on the Illumina HiSeq System as 87-base-pair reads. The original methods were these. Across the roughly 670 repertoires, a later analysis counted tens of millions of unique TCR beta chains, roughly 11 million of which were shared by at least two donors. To remove PCR and sequencing errors, raw reads were error-corrected and collapsed into unique sequences using a nearest-neighbor algorithm that merged closely related sequences. CDR3 sequences were aligned to IMGT reference sequences to assign V, D and J gene segments. For a sequence to be retained, a match of at least six nucleotides to both a V gene segment and a J gene segment was required. Rearrangements were called productive when the CDR3 lacked stop codons and stayed in frame with V and J; all others were non-productive. CDR3 was defined according to IMGT convention as the region running from the second conserved V-encoded cysteine to the conserved J-encoded phenylalanine. In an earlier analysis of approximately 590 of the donors, sequences lacking an unambiguous match to a single V gene segment were excluded. In an earlier analysis of more than 500 of the donors, a V segment was called functional when productive rearrangements were above 56.7%, and segregating when the standard deviation between donors exceeded 5%. A statistical classification framework was built for diagnosing cytomegalovirus status from the catalog of TCR beta chain sequences. In a later analysis, TCR nucleotide sequences were compared against IMGT/GENE-DB human TR gene sequences so that V and J genes could be assigned. In a later analysis, CDR3 sequences and most-parsimonious VDJ recombination scenarios were assigned using the TCRdist pipeline. In a later analysis, each TCR beta chain was defined by its CDR3 amino acid sequence together with its V-gene family, and reads lacking a unique V-gene family were excluded. To address suspected cross-contamination and a sequencing artifact, a later analysis removed roughly 640 highly shared, low-generation-probability nucleotide sequences. For each public chain, a later analysis derived a clonal expansion index from normalized ranks of inferred template counts within each repertoire. Generation probabilities in a later analysis came from a VDJ recombination model fitted to out-of-frame rearrangements, and those results were checked against IGoR. In a later analysis, hypergeometric tests were used to score TCR-TCR, TCR-HLA and TCR-CMV co-occurrence, with a repertoire-size bias correction applied to TCR pairs. In a later analysis, false discovery rates were estimated by permuting HLA or CMV assignments 20 times. In a later analysis, co-occurring TCRs were grouped using DBSCAN, with TCRdist sequence similarity added in when clustering inside HLA-allele-positive subsets. Repertoires with fewer than 30,000 or more than 120,000 public chains, plus five repertoires with anomalous nucleotide sharing, were excluded from co-occurrence clustering. In TCRdb, the immuneACCESS table is reduced to in-frame sequences with V and J assigned. These tables do not hold every clone; where another copy was compared, an unresolved V gene accounts for under half, and the others remain unexplained. V, J and clone size were drawn from that table, and D and trimming were deduced from the DNA. The sample yields some 200,000 clones; approximately 79% were counted once. The ten largest clones capture less than 2% of the sample.

Material for sequencing was PBMCs. This receptor was identified in a man in his fifties in good health and CMV-seronegative.

Here is the DNA: TGTGCCAGTAGTAGACAGGGGAACACCGGGGAGCTGTTTTTT. Its protein product is CASSRQGNTGELFF. The chain is made from TRBV19 and TRBJ2-2, with 7 middle bases fitting TRBD1. Sequences LNHDA (CDR1) and SQIVND (CDR2) are obtained from the germline V gene (reference sequence). Relative to germline, V is missing 4 bases and J is missing 1 base, with 0 bases of the junction outside any gene match. Counted from cysteine to phenylalanine, this CDR3 has 14 amino acids. Kept here is only the CDR3 DNA, which spans 42 bases and is read in frame from base 1.